The rows below give T cell receptor beta chains drawn from one sample of a study of blood T cell repertoires in COVID-19. The table came from immunoSEQ multiplex PCR; TCRdb's copy has only in-frame clones and leaves some out. The profile shows tens of thousands of clones, about 90% of them singletons. Material: peripheral blood. All receptors derive from a woman in her forties or fifties with active or convalescent COVID-19. CDR3s include the opening cysteine and the closing phenylalanine or tryptophan. D genes are given only for firm matches. Clone size is given for some rows only: seen once, a few or many times, or a class if the clone is expanded.

V gene,clone size,D gene,J gene,CDR3 DNA,CDR3 protein
TRBV7-9,.,.,TRBJ1-2,TGTGCCAGCAGCTTACAAACGACAGGCCCCTCTACTATGGGCTACACCTTC,CASSLQTTGPSTMGYTF
TRBV5-4,.,TRBD2,TRBJ2-2,TGTGCCAGCAGCTTGCTGACTAGCGGAGACACCGGGGAGCTGTTTTTT,CASSLLTSGDTGELFF
TRBV2,.,.,TRBJ1-1,TGTGCCAGCAGTAACAGGGCACAGAACACTGAAGCTTTCTTT,CASSNRAQNTEAFF
TRBV7-9,.,TRBD2,TRBJ2-1,TGTGCCAGCATGAAAAGAGCGGGAGGGTGGGGAAATTATGAGCAGTTCTTC,CASMKRAGGWGNYEQFF
TRBV10-2,.,.,TRBJ2-7,TGCGCCAGCAGTGAGCTGGCAGGGTGGGGTTACGAGCAGTACTTC,CASSELAGWGYEQYF
TRBV4-2,once,TRBD2,TRBJ2-1,TGTGCCAGCAGCCAATCACATTACGGATTAGCGGGAGATGTAAAAACAGGGGAGCAGTTCTTC,CASSQSHYGLAGDVKTGEQFF
TRBV5-1,.,.,TRBJ2-1,TGCGCCAGCAGCTTCAGGGTGTCCTACAATGAGCAGTTCTTC,CASSFRVSYNEQFF
TRBV6-4,.,.,TRBJ2-3,TGTGCCAGCAGTGACGGAGCGGACACAGATACGCAGTATTTT,CASSDGADTDTQYF
TRBV29-1,once,.,TRBJ1-2,TGCAGCGCCTCCCTCCAGGGGAACTATGGCTACACCTTC,CSASLQGNYGYTF
TRBV19,.,.,TRBJ1-5,TGTGCCAGTAGGTGGGAAAACAGGGGCAATCAGCCCCAGCATTTT,CASRWENRGNQPQHF
TRBV30,.,.,TRBJ1-5,TGTGCCTGGAGTGTAGGGGAGGCGGTGCAGGGGCCCCAGCATTTT,CAWSVGEAVQGPQHF